The 19 T cell receptor beta chains presented below share a single source sample, sequenced in a study of blood T cells in healthy people across ages. Combining a sample-barcoded 5' primer with a J-beta primer mix, a second PCR ran for about 7 to 12 cycles. TCRdb re-called the 5' RACE reads with MiXCR, one entry per CDR3 protein. Among 950,000 to 1,200,000 distinct CDR3 sequences listed, more than 30% were seen once. Sequences were obtained from blood. All receptors come from a man younger than 35 in good health.

The genes are TRBV30 and TRBJ1-1, with D unresolved. V dropped 4 bases and J dropped 0 bases, with 9 bases sitting between them. Looked up from germline, CDR1 is GTSNPN and CDR2 is SVGIG (reference sequence). The CDR3 loop spans 13 amino acids. CDR3 amino acids: CAWNQDLNTEAFF. Written as DNA, the CDR3 is TGTGCCTGGAACCAGGACTTGAACACTGAAGCTTTCTTT.

Turning to this clonotype: A junction end diverges from the germline sequence, so it may reflect a read error. The chain uses TRBV2 and TRBJ2-3, with D unresolved. Germline CDR1 is SNHLY and CDR2 is FYNNEI. This CDR3 is built from 14 residues. The CDR3 here is CGSSGLESTDTQYF. CDR3 sequence (DNA): TGTGGCAGCAGTGGGCTAGAGAGCACAGATACGCAGTATTTT.

The J gene is TRBJ1-6, the V gene TRBV12-3 or TRBV12-4; D is uncertain. Trimming pared 6 bases from V and 10 bases from J, leaving 10 bases between. This CDR3 has 12 amino acids. DNA of the CDR3: TGTGCCAGCAGCATGTCACAGTCACCCCTCCACTTT. It encodes CASSMSQSPLHF.

The chain joins TRBV6-1 to TRBJ2-5, with D possibly called TRBD1 or TRBD2 (5 bases each). The end of the DNA is better explained by TRBJ2-4, so the J call may be wrong. The CDR3 is 14 amino acids. Germline V lookup: CDR1 MNHNS, CDR2 SASEGT. In DNA, the CDR3 is TGTGCCAGCGAGGGACGGATTTCCAAAAACATTCAGTACTTC. This translates into CASEGRISKNIQYF.

CDR3 loop: CASRTRQGSSGELFF. DNA of the CDR3: TGTGCCAGCAGGACACGACAGGGTTCGTCCGGGGAGCTGTTTTTT. The genes are TRBV6-2 or TRBV6-3 and TRBJ2-2, with 7 bases that match TRBD1. V lost 6 bases and J lost 6; bases outside the gene matches: 10. Germline V gives CDR1 MNHEY, CDR2 SVGEGT. There are 15 residues in the CDR3.

This clonotype was counted a few times. CDR3 sequence reads: CASSSPGTGGETQYF. The CDR3 DNA reads TGTGCCAGCAGCTCACCCGGGACAGGGGGGGAGACCCAGTACTTC. V is TRBV7-9 and J is TRBJ2-7; 11 bases map to TRBD1. The J call may be mistaken, given a closer DNA end match to TRBJ2-5. CDR3 length equals 15 residues. From germline, CDR1 is SEHNR and CDR2 FQNEAQ (reference sequence).

The J gene is TRBJ1-5, the V gene TRBV6-2 or TRBV6-3; 9 bases are a match to TRBD1. From germline, CDR1 is MNHEY and CDR2 SVGEGT. The CDR3 is made up of 15 amino acids. V was pared by 6 bases and J by 10 bases, with 13 bases of the junction left unmatched. Here the CDR3 reads CASSDRGDLEEPQHF. Written as DNA, the CDR3 is TGTGCCAGCAGCGACAGGGGGGACCTAGAAGAACCCCAGCATTTT.

The chain couples TRBV5-1 to TRBJ2-5; D may be TRBD2 (6 bases). The germline V gene encodes CDR1 SGHRS and CDR2 YFSETQ. This CDR3 region has 15 residues. Deletions cut 1 base from V and 0 bases from J, with 10 bases between. The DNA for the CDR3 is TGCGCCAGCAGCTTGTGGGCGGGGAACCAAGAGACCCAGTACTTC. This encodes CASSLWAGNQETQYF. The complete variable domain, with remaining parts taken from reference TRBV5-1 and TRBJ2-5, reads KAGVTQTPRYLIKTRGQQVTLSCSPISGHRSVSWYQQTPGQGLQFLFEYFSETQRNKGNFPGRFSGRQFSNSRSEMNVSTLELGDSALYLCASSLWAGNQETQYFGPGTRLLVL.

This clonotype was observed a few times. The chain combines TRBV3-1 with TRBJ2-3; TRBD1 matches 8 bases. The germline gives CDR1 LGHDT, CDR2 YNNKEL (reference sequence). J lost 2 bases, V lost 3 bases, and 4 bases had no gene match. The CDR3 has 15 residues. The CDR3 protein is CASSHGDRSTDTQYF. Here the CDR3 DNA reads TGTGCCAGCAGCCATGGGGACAGGTCCACAGATACGCAGTATTTT.

The rearrangement uses TRBV29-1 and TRBJ2-5; D gene ambiguous. V was cut by 7 bases and J by 2 bases, with 14 bases left in between. The CDR3 length is 13 residues. Germline V gene lookup returns CDR1 SQVTM and CDR2 ANQGSEA. This CDR3 reads CSGAQRKQETQYF. The DNA for the CDR3 is TGCAGCGGCGCACAAAGGAAACAAGAGACCCAGTACTTC.

This rearrangement joins TRBV4-3 to TRBJ2-5, with D perhaps being TRBD1 or TRBD2 (7 bases each). Germline assignment: CDR1 LGHNA and CDR2 YSLEER. Trimming pared 1 base from V and 11 bases from J, leaving 26 bases between. The CDR3 is 17 residues long. CDR3 bases: TGCGCCAGCAGCCAAGTCGGAAGCGGGACAGTCCTTTCGGAGCAGTACTTC. It translates to CASSQVGSGTVLSEQYF.

The chain uses TRBV12-3 or TRBV12-4 and TRBJ2-1; possibly TRBD2 for D (6 bases). Trimming cost V 3 bases and J 0 bases, with 15 bases left between them. CDR3 size: 17 residues. The CDR3 sequence: CASSFWSVGGSYNEQFF. The CDR3 region has the DNA TGTGCCAGCAGTTTTTGGTCCGTGGGGGGCTCCTACAATGAGCAGTTCTTC.

This clonotype has only a few counts. The rearrangement uses TRBV11-1 and TRBJ2-1; D perhaps matches TRBD2 (6 bases). V gave up 7 bases and J gave up 0 bases, with 19 bases separating them. This CDR3 region has 17 residues. Germline loops: CDR1 SGHAT, CDR2 FQDESV (reference sequence). CDR3: CASTGVEGLSSYNEQFF. As DNA, the CDR3 is TGTGCCAGCACGGGGGTGGAGGGTTTGAGCTCCTACAATGAGCAGTTCTTC.

The rearrangement links TRBV6-1 to TRBJ2-1; maybe TRBD1 (5 bases). The better agreement between TRBJ2-7 and the DNA end casts doubt on the J call. Germline-derived CDR1 and CDR2 are MNHNS and SASEGT. The CDR3 has 16 residues. Here the CDR3 DNA reads TGTGCCAGCAGTATCTCTAGGGGTCGTTCCTACAATGAGCAGTACTTC. Translation gives CASSISRGRSYNEQYF.

This chain connects TRBV6-2 or TRBV6-3 to TRBJ2-7, with 10 bases identical to TRBD1. This CDR3 is 15 amino acids long. V lost 8 bases, J lost 2 bases, and 9 bases stayed unmatched. Germline CDR1 MNHEY, CDR2 SVGEGT. CDR3 sequence (DNA): TGTGCCAGCCAATCGGGACAGGGGACTACCTACGAGCAGTACTTC. It yields the protein CASQSGQGTTYEQYF.

This clonotype was counted between two and nine times. CDR3 protein: CASSVVPGLNTEAFF. The CDR3 DNA sequence: TGTGCCAGCAGCGTAGTTCCGGGGTTGAACACTGAAGCTTTCTTT. The gene calls are TRBV9 and TRBJ1-1, with D unresolved. The CDR3 runs to 15 residues. Germline values: CDR1 SGDLS, CDR2 YYNGEE. V was cut by 0 bases and J by 0 bases, with 9 bases left in between.

This clonotype was seen a handful of times. The rearrangement uses TRBV4-2 and TRBJ2-3, with D perhaps matching TRBD2 (5 bases). Between the trimmed V and J ends, which lost 4 bases and 5 bases, there was a span of 13 bases. In germline, CDR1 is LGHNA, CDR2 YNFKEQ. CDR3 length equals 14 residues. Written as DNA, the CDR3 is TGTGCCAGCAGCCGAGGAGGATCCGGAGATACGCAGTATTTT. Amino acids: CASSRGGSGDTQYF.

This clonotype turned up a few times. The rearrangement joins TRBV20-1 to TRBJ2-1; TRBD2 matches 8 bases. This CDR3 has 16 amino acids. Germline CDR1 and CDR2: DFQATT and SNEGSKA (reference sequence). V lost 3 bases to trimming and J lost 1 base; unmatched junction nucleotides: 8. CDR3 sequence: CSARPPGRGSYNEQFF. The CDR3 DNA sequence: TGCAGTGCTAGGCCCCCCGGGAGGGGGTCCTACAATGAGCAGTTCTTC.

A remark on this clonotype: One end of the junction does not line up with germline, which may come from a read error. The rearrangement joins TRBV7-9 to TRBJ1-2, with 9 bases identical to TRBD1. This CDR3 has 12 amino acids. Per the germline V gene, CDR1 is SEHNR and CDR2 is FQNEAQ (reference sequence). CDR3 sequence reads: CAGSGTGFSYTF. In nucleotides, the CDR3 is TGTGCCGGCAGCGGGACAGGGTTCTCCTACACCTTC.